The 15 T cell receptor beta chains in this list originate from one sample, sequenced in a study of blood T cell repertoires in COVID-19. Here immunoSEQ multiplex PCR was the method, and the copy in TCRdb shows in-frame clones only, minus some. The profile shows about 80,000 clones, about 80% of them singletons. Sequencing was performed on peripheral blood. The receptors shown here come from a man older than 75 with acute or convalescent COVID-19.

This chain links TRBV6-5 with TRBJ2-7; TRBD2 matches 8 bases. Germline CDR1 MNHEY, CDR2 SVGAGI. With 6 bases clipped from V and 2 bases from J, the junction kept 6 bases outside the gene matches. The CDR3 loop spans 14 amino acids. CDR3 residues: CASRWTSRPYEQYF. The CDR3 coding sequence is TGTGCCAGCAGATGGACTAGCCGACCCTACGAGCAGTACTTC.

The gene calls are TRBV2 and TRBJ2-5; weak D call: TRBD2 (5 bases). Looked up from germline, CDR1 is SNHLY and CDR2 is FYNNEI. There are 13 residues in the CDR3. Trimming took off 8 bases at V and 5 bases at J, with 15 bases between the two ends. The CDR3: CASLPRVYETQYF. CDR3 nucleotide sequence: TGTGCCAGCCTCCCGAGGGTTTACGAGACCCAGTACTTC.

A remark on this clone: A read error is possible here, since a much larger clone lies one base away. The genes are TRBV5-4 and TRBJ1-2, with TRBD1 identical over 11 bases. The V gene's germline CDR1 is SGHNT and CDR2 YYREEE (reference sequence). CDR3 size: 14 residues. V shed 4 bases and J 5 bases; nucleotides not matched to a gene: 4. CDR3 nucleotides: TGTGCCAGCAGCGTCCGGGACAGGGGGTATGGCTACACCTTC. Its translation: CASSVRDRGYGYTF. The whole variable domain, remainder taken from reference TRBV5-4 and TRBJ1-2, is ETGVTQSPTHLIKTRGQQVTLRCSSQSGHNTVSWYQQALGQGPQFIFQYYREEENGRGNFPPRFSGLQFPNYSSELNVNALELDDSALYLCASSVRDRGYGYTFGSGTRLTVV.

V is TRBV5-1 and J is TRBJ1-2; 8 positions match TRBD1. Per the germline V gene, CDR1 is SGHRS and CDR2 is YFSETQ. The trim removed 3 bases at V and 0 bases at J, leaving 10 bases unmatched. This CDR3 is built from 17 residues. The CDR3 here is CASSSGTGGTTNYGYTF. In nucleotides, the CDR3 is TGCGCCAGCAGCTCTGGAACAGGGGGTACTACTAACTATGGCTACACCTTC.

The chain links TRBV19 to TRBJ1-2; D remains ambiguous. CDR1 and CDR2 from the germline V gene are LNHDA and SQIVND (reference sequence). V lost 2 bases, J lost 3 bases, and 13 bases lay in between. This CDR3 comprises 15 residues. The CDR3 sequence: CASSISEGPYYGYTF. CDR3 DNA sequence: TGTGCCAGTAGTATATCAGAGGGCCCTTACTATGGCTACACCTTC.

The chain combines TRBV10-1 with TRBJ2-3, with 8 bases aligning to TRBD1. V was clipped by 0 bases and J by 1 base; unmatched bases: 6. The length of the CDR3 is 17 residues. Germline V gene sequence: CDR1 WNHNN, CDR2 SYGVQD (reference sequence). The chain's CDR3 is CASSESETGGGTDTQYF. The CDR3 DNA reads TGCGCCAGCAGTGAGTCCGAAACAGGGGGTGGCACAGATACGCAGTATTTT.

This clone appeared a single time. The rearrangement links TRBV5-1 to TRBJ2-5, with D possibly matching TRBD2 (5 bases). V dropped 4 bases and J dropped 2 bases, with 9 bases sitting between them. The CDR3 is 13 amino acids. Germline CDR1 reads SGHRS; CDR2 reads YFSETQ. CDR3 sequence (DNA): TGCGCCAGCAGCCCTAGCTTGCAAGAGACCCAGTACTTC. It encodes CASSPSLQETQYF. The variable domain in full, with the rest retrieved from reference TRBV5-1 and TRBJ2-5, is KAGVTQTPRYLIKTRGQQVTLSCSPISGHRSVSWYQQTPGQGLQFLFEYFSETQRNKGNFPGRFSGRQFSNSRSEMNVSTLELGDSALYLCASSPSLQETQYFGPGTRLLVL.

This chain joins TRBV7-3 and TRBJ1-5, with 10 bases identical to TRBD1. Per the germline V gene, CDR1 is SGHTA and CDR2 is FQGTGA. The ends lost 4 bases at V and 0 bases at J; junction bases unmatched: 21. CDR3 size: 22 residues. CDR3 nucleotides: TGTGCCAGCAGCTCAATAGCCCCGTATTACGCAGACAGGGGGCGTAGCAATCAGCCCCAGCATTTT. It codes for CASSSIAPYYADRGRSNQPQHF.

The chain uses TRBV6-5 and TRBJ1-2, with D unclear. Trimming removed 6 bases from V and 3 bases from J, with 11 bases in between. Germline-derived CDR1 and CDR2 are MNHEY and SVGAGI. The CDR3 runs to 13 residues. The CDR3 bases are TGTGCCAGCAGAACTCGGGGTCACTATGGCTACACCTTC. Translated, it gives CASRTRGHYGYTF.

This sequence joins TRBV24-1 and TRBJ1-5; TRBD1 matches 10 bases. Losses at the gene ends were 2 bases for V and 3 bases for J; bases not matched to a gene: 9. Germline CDR1 reads KGHDR; CDR2 reads SFDVKD. The CDR3 runs 18 residues. CDR3 region: CATSDSPDRGSFNQPQHF. The DNA for the CDR3 is TGTGCCACCAGTGATTCCCCGGACAGGGGGTCCTTCAATCAGCCCCAGCATTTT.

The chain joins TRBV7-6 to TRBJ2-7; TRBD1 agrees at 10 bases. The germline gives CDR1 SGHVS, CDR2 FNYEAQ. Trimming cost V 8 bases and J 3 bases; bases outside gene matches: 10. The CDR3 length is 15 residues. This chain's CDR3 is CASARGTGDFYEQYF. The CDR3 DNA follows: TGTGCCAGCGCCCGCGGGACAGGGGACTTCTACGAGCAGTACTTC.

Here the CDR3 reads CASSMGQGGKAFF. CDR3 in DNA: TGTGCCAGCAGTATGGGACAAGGGGGAAAAGCTTTCTTT. The chain recombines TRBV7-2 with TRBJ1-1; TRBD1 might be the D (6 bases). Trimming took off 6 bases at V and 9 bases at J, with 17 bases between the two ends. This CDR3 is built from 13 residues. CDR1 SGHTA and CDR2 FQGNSA come from the germline V gene.

The chain carries TRBV5-1 and TRBJ2-2; 7 bases match TRBD1. This CDR3 region has 15 residues. With 4 bases clipped from V and 4 bases from J, the junction kept 7 bases outside the gene matches. CDR1 and CDR2 from the germline V gene are SGHRS and YFSETQ. In DNA form, the CDR3 reads TGCGCCAGCAGCCCTCCACAGGGGAGCACCGGGGAGCTGTTTTTT. Translated: CASSPPQGSTGELFF. The complete variable domain, with remaining parts taken from reference TRBV5-1 and TRBJ2-2, reads KAGVTQTPRYLIKTRGQQVTLSCSPISGHRSVSWYQQTPGQGLQFLFEYFSETQRNKGNFPGRFSGRQFSNSRSEMNVSTLELGDSALYLCASSPPQGSTGELFFGEGSRLTVL.

The rearrangement links TRBV7-9 to TRBJ2-1, with 13 bases aligning to TRBD2. The CDR3 totals 16 residues. Germline assignment: CDR1 SEHNR and CDR2 FQNEAQ (reference sequence). The V and J ends lost 2 bases and 6 bases, in that order; junction bases with no gene match: 4. Here the CDR3 DNA reads TGTGCCAGCAGCTTAAGGGGACTAGCGGGGTTCAATGAGCAGTTCTTC. Amino acids: CASSLRGLAGFNEQFF.

The J gene is TRBJ1-1, the V gene TRBV29-1, with 8 nucleotides matching TRBD1. This CDR3 has 15 amino acids. V was clipped by 5 bases and J by 5 bases; unmatched bases: 13. Germline V gene sequence: CDR1 SQVTM, CDR2 ANQGSEA. CDR3 bases: TGCAGCGTTCACAAGCGGACAGGGCCGGGAACTGAAGCTTTCTTT. Translating it yields CSVHKRTGPGTEAFF. The full variable domain, its missing parts supplied by reference TRBV29-1 and TRBJ1-1, is SAVISQKPSRDICQRGTSLTIQCQVDSQVTMMFWYRQQPGQSLTLIATANQGSEATYESGFVIDKFPISRPNLTFSTLTVSNMSPEDSSIYLCSVHKRTGPGTEAFFGQGTRLTVV.